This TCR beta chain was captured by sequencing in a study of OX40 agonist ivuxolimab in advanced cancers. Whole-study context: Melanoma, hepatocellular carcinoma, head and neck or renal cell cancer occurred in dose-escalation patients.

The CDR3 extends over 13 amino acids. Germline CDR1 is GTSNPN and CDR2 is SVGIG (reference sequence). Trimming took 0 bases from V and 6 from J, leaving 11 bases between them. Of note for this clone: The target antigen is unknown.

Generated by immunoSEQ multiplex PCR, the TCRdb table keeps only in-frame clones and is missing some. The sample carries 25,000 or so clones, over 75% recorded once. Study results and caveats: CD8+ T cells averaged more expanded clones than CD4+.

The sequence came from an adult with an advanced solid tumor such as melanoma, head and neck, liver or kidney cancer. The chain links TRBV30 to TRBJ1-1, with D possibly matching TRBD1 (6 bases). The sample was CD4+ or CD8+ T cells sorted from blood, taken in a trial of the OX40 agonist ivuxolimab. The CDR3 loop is CAWSVRGAAEAFF. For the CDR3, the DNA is TGTGCCTGGAGTGTTAGGGGGGCGGCTGAAGCTTTCTTT.